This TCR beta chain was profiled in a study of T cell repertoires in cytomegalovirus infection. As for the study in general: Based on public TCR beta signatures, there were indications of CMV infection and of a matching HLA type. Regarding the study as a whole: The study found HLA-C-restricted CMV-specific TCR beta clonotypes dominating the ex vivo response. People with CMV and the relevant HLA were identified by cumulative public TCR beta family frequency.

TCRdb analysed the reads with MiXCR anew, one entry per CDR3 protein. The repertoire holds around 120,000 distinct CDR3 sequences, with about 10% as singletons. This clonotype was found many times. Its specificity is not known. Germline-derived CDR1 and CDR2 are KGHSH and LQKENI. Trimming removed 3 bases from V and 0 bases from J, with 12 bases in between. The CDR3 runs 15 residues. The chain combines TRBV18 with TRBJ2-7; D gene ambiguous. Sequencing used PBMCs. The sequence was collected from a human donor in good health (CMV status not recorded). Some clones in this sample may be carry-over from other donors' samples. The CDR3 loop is CASSPGSPNSYEQYF. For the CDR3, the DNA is TGTGCCAGCTCACCGGGTAGTCCAAACTCCTACGAGCAGTACTTC.